This T cell receptor (beta chain) appears in the sequencing data of a study of T cell responses to AZD1222 COVID-19 vaccine. General study points: CD4 TCRs linked to vaccination spanned spike, dominating at 160-218 and 743-854. Baseline seropositives among AZD1222 recipients totaled only 5 to 7. A rise in Spike-specific TCR breadth and depth followed two AZD1222 doses. Donors were largely white British and mainly female; clonal diversity was possibly underestimated.

This table comes from immunoSEQ multiplex PCR, and its TCRdb copy is limited to in-frame clones, with some not included. The table records 150,000 to 190,000 clones, 90% of them present only once. Comment on this clone: Its target is not known.

The CDR3 loop spans 15 amino acids. From germline, CDR1 is MNHEY and CDR2 SVGEGT. V was clipped by 4 bases and J by 8 bases, with 15 bases between them. The sequence came from an adult in good health. Sequencing used peripheral blood, obtained on day 0 of AZD1222 vaccination. The V and J genes are TRBV6-2 or TRBV6-3 and TRBJ1-6; D unresolved. The CDR3 here is CASSSRTRRDSPLHF. The CDR3, as DNA: TGTGCCAGCAGTTCCCGGACCCGGCGGGATTCACCCCTCCACTTT.